What follows are 26 T cell receptor beta chains derived from one specimen sequenced in a study of CD8+CD57+ T cells in acquired aplastic anemia. The template used for profiling TCR beta VDJ and CDR3 was genomic DNA. TCRdb redid the calling of the reads with MiXCR, one entry per CDR3 protein. The sample records 200,000 to 250,000 distinct CDR3 sequences, 60% to 80% being singletons. An expansion of CD8+CD57+ cells by flow cytometry had been shown in patients chosen for sequencing. The sample comprised sorted CD4+, CD8+, or CD8+CD57+ T cells (not recorded which) from PBMCs. The receptors shown here come from a human donor with aplastic anemia.

As for this clonotype: A read error is likely, as this CDR3 ends without the conserved phenylalanine or tryptophan. The limits of the CDR3 on the DNA are not certain, so only TCRdb's listed CDR3 is given. This sequence joins TRBV2 and TRBJ1-3; the D call in the table, TRBD1, was not verified against the DNA. Inclusive of both ends, the CDR3 amounts to 10 amino acids. Germline V lookup: CDR1 SNHLY, CDR2 FYNNEI. The CDR3 spells CASSHLKDNT.

This chain uses TRBV20-1 with TRBJ2-7; TRBD2 matches at 9 bases. The last part of the DNA fits TRBJ2-5 better; the J call may be wrong. There are 15 residues in the CDR3. Germline V gives CDR1 DFQATT, CDR2 SNEGSKA (reference sequence). The CDR3 nucleotides read TGCAGTGCAGCGGGAGGCAGGAGAGGAAGGGAGACCCAGTACTTC. Translated, it gives CSAAGGRRGRETQYF.

Remarks on this clonotype: Relative to the germline gene, one junction end is altered; a read error may explain this. The V call is TRBV5-8, the J call TRBJ1-1; D ambiguous. This CDR3 has 10 amino acids. CDR1 and CDR2 (germline): SGHTS, YDEGEE. CDR3 DNA: TGTACCAGCAGGTTCACTGAAGCTTTCTTT. As protein: CTSRFTEAFF.

This clonotype was detected a few times. The chain couples TRBV15 to TRBJ1-6; D gene ambiguous. Trimming stripped 6 bases from V and 0 bases from J, with 6 bases between. This CDR3 is 14 amino acids long. CDR1 is LNHNV, CDR2 YYDKDF, per germline (reference sequence). The CDR3 loop is CATRASSYNSPLHF. CDR3 nucleotides: TGTGCCACCAGGGCAAGCTCCTATAATTCACCCCTCCACTTT.

The rearrangement links TRBV29-1 to TRBJ1-1; 8 bases are a match to TRBD1. The CDR3 runs to 14 residues. Germline lookup yields CDR1 SQVTM and CDR2 ANQGSEA. With 6 bases clipped from V and 0 bases from J, the junction kept 6 bases outside the gene matches. CDR3 DNA sequence: TGCAGCGTAGACCGGACAGGGATGAACACTGAAGCTTTCTTT. Its translation is CSVDRTGMNTEAFF.

The chain couples TRBV7-6 to TRBJ1-5; no clear D. The CDR3 totals 15 residues. Germline CDR1 SGHVS, CDR2 FNYEAQ. Trimming took off 1 base at V and 0 bases at J, with 7 bases between the two ends. The CDR3 DNA reads as TGTGCCAGCAGCTTAGGGAGTTCTAGCAATCAGCCCCAGCATTTT. The encoded protein is CASSLGSSSNQPQHF.

The V and J genes are TRBV15 and TRBJ1-6; 8 bases agree with TRBD1. Germline lookup yields CDR1 LNHNV and CDR2 YYDKDF (reference sequence). The CDR3 spans 17 residues. Losses at the gene ends were 2 bases for V and 8 bases for J; bases not matched to a gene: 11. CDR3 protein: CATSRSKTGEGDSPLHF. CDR3 bases: TGTGCCACCAGCAGATCCAAGACAGGGGAAGGAGATTCACCCCTCCACTTT.

The chain combines TRBV29-1 with TRBJ2-3, with D perhaps given as TRBD1 or TRBD2 (5 bases each). The CDR3 spans 14 residues. In germline, CDR1 is SQVTM, CDR2 ANQGSEA. Between the trimmed V and J ends, which lost 8 bases and 2 bases, there was a span of 17 bases. CDR3 coding DNA: TGCAGCACCTCCGGGGCAGGCGACACAGATACGCAGTATTTT. It is translated as CSTSGAGDTDTQYF.

This clonotype was counted only a few times. V gene TRBV7-6 combines with J gene TRBJ2-1, with 10 bases identical to TRBD1. With 4 bases clipped from V and 5 bases from J, the junction kept 5 bases outside the gene matches. Germline CDR1 is SGHVS and CDR2 is FNYEAQ. The CDR3 is 15 residues long. In nucleotides, the CDR3 is TGTGCCAGCAGCTCCCCCGGGACAGGGGACAATGAGCAGTTCTTC. Amino acids: CASSSPGTGDNEQFF.

This clonotype was observed a few times. The rearrangement joins TRBV15 to TRBJ2-7; D perhaps matches TRBD1 (6 bases). The CDR3 runs 15 residues. V was cut by 1 base and J by 1 base, with 11 bases left in between. CDR1 is LNHNV and CDR2 is YYDKDF in the germline V gene (reference sequence). In DNA, the CDR3 is TGTGCCACCAGCAGAGCGGGCGGACAGTCCTACGAGCAGTACTTC. Amino acids: CATSRAGGQSYEQYF.

This chain joins TRBV19 and TRBJ2-1; 7 bases match TRBD2. Germline V CDR1 and CDR2: LNHDA, SQIVND (reference sequence). The CDR3 runs 14 residues. V gave up 5 bases and J gave up 4 bases; unmatched junction bases: 5. The chain's CDR3 is CASSLAELYNEQFF. DNA of the CDR3: TGTGCCAGTAGTCTAGCGGAGCTTTACAATGAGCAGTTCTTC.

This clonotype was detected only once. This sequence joins TRBV10-3 and TRBJ1-1; 9 bases fit TRBD1. Germline lookup yields CDR1 ENHRY and CDR2 SYGVKD. The junction had 7 bases not matched to a gene; V was cut back by 1 base and J by 4 bases. The CDR3 sequence is 16 residues long. The CDR3, as DNA: TGTGCCATCAGTGAGTGGTTGGGACAGGGTGGCACTGAAGCTTTCTTT. The encoded protein is CAISEWLGQGGTEAFF.

The V call is TRBV7-9, the J call TRBJ2-7; D assignment may be TRBD1 or TRBD2 (5 bases each). The CDR3 is 15 amino acids. V was shortened by 3 bases and J by 1 base, with 13 bases between the two germline ends. Germline V gene data show CDR1 as SEHNR and CDR2 as FQNEAQ (reference sequence). The CDR3: CASSLESGRSYEQYF. The CDR3 nucleotides read TGTGCCAGCAGCTTGGAGTCGGGGCGATCCTACGAGCAGTACTTC.

This chain connects TRBV6-6 to TRBJ2-7; D is perhaps TRBD1 (5 bases). Germline assignment: CDR1 MNHNY and CDR2 SVGAGI (reference sequence). The V and J ends lost 11 bases and 6 bases respectively, with 17 bases between them. There are 12 residues in the CDR3. CDR3 in DNA: TGTGCCGGGGCGAGGTCCGGCGGCGAGCAGTACTTC. This gives the protein CAGARSGGEQYF.

To note about this clonotype: The junction does not match germline at one end; this may be a read error. The chain is built from TRBV6-6 and TRBJ1-1, with D uncertain. This CDR3 has 8 residues. Germline V lookup: CDR1 MNHNY, CDR2 SVGAGI (reference sequence). The CDR3 is CASSEVPW. The CDR3 DNA sequence: TGTGCCAGCAGTGAAGTCCCCTGG.

V and J are TRBV5-5 and TRBJ1-2; maybe TRBD1 (5 bases). This CDR3 is 14 amino acids long. Germline CDR1 and CDR2: SGHKS and YYEKEE (reference sequence). V shed 2 bases and J shed 4 bases, with 12 bases lying between them. CDR3 residues: CASSLGADSYGYTF. CDR3 nucleotide sequence: TGTGCCAGCAGCTTAGGGGCAGACTCCTATGGCTACACCTTC.

The gene calls are TRBV24-1 and TRBJ2-7; weak D call: TRBD2 (6 bases). Germline V gene data show CDR1 as KGHDR and CDR2 as SFDVKD. This CDR3 comprises 17 residues. The germline V and J ends were trimmed by 8 bases and 4 bases, with 26 bases remaining between them. CDR3 amino acids: CATNGGDGQENGYEQYF. The CDR3, as DNA: TGTGCCACCAACGGGGGAGATGGACAAGAAAATGGGTACGAGCAGTACTTC.

CDR3 bases: TGTGCCAGCGTGGGAAACACTGAAGCTTTCTTT. This gives the protein CASVGNTEAFF. The chain has TRBV12-3 or TRBV12-4 and TRBJ1-1; D is undetermined. V was pared by 8 bases and J by 2 bases, with 6 bases between. This CDR3 contains 11 residues.

V and J are TRBV19 and TRBJ2-1, with D hard to call. This CDR3 spans 13 amino acids. Trimming removed 5 bases at V and 7 bases at J, with 12 bases between. Germline lookup yields CDR1 LNHDA and CDR2 SQIVND (reference sequence). As DNA, the CDR3 is TGTGCCAGTAGTGTCGGACCATTGAATGAGCAGTTCTTC. Amino acid sequence: CASSVGPLNEQFF.

The chain combines TRBV20-1 with TRBJ2-7, with D uncertain. Germline V gene data show CDR1 as DFQATT and CDR2 as SNEGSKA (reference sequence). This CDR3 is built from 15 residues. Trimming left V 1 base short and J 3 bases short, with 16 bases between. CDR3 nucleotide sequence: TGCAGTGCTAGAGGGACGGAACCAAAGATCTACGAGCAGTACTTC. Its translation: CSARGTEPKIYEQYF.

The rearrangement joins TRBV29-1 to TRBJ1-5; D remains unclear. The V end was cut by 4 bases, the J end by 1 base, with 5 bases between. CDR1 and CDR2 (germline): SQVTM, ANQGSEA. The CDR3 sequence is 12 residues long. DNA for the CDR3: TGCAGCGTTGGGTGGAGCAATCAGCCCCAGCATTTT. It specifies CSVGWSNQPQHF.

The V and J genes are TRBV5-1 and TRBJ2-7; 11 bases are shared with TRBD1. Unmatched junction bases numbered 3, after V lost 3 bases and J lost 1 base. The CDR3 has 15 amino acids. Germline V lookup: CDR1 SGHRS, CDR2 YFSETQ. Here the CDR3 reads CASSWGQGESYEQYF. CDR3 in DNA: TGCGCCAGCAGCTGGGGACAGGGGGAATCCTACGAGCAGTACTTC.

This clonotype was seen many times. The chain recombines TRBV10-3 with TRBJ2-7; 7 bases are shared with TRBD1. Germline loops: CDR1 ENHRY, CDR2 SYGVKD. The CDR3 loop spans 16 amino acids. V lost 7 bases and J lost 6; bases outside the gene matches: 18. Here the CDR3 reads CAITPGVGQALGEQYF. The CDR3 DNA sequence: TGTGCCATCACCCCCGGGGTTGGACAGGCCCTAGGCGAGCAGTACTTC.

The chain employs TRBV12-3 or TRBV12-4 and TRBJ1-5; unclear D gene. The CDR3 runs 14 residues. V lost 7 bases, J lost 5 bases, and 15 bases lay in between. The CDR3 bases are TGTGCCAGCACACCCAGCGGTAACCATCAGCCCCAGCATTTT. This translates into CASTPSGNHQPQHF.

Only a few counts were recorded for this clonotype. The chain links TRBV10-3 to TRBJ2-6; D might be TRBD1 or TRBD2, each matching 6 bases. Trimming cost V 10 bases and J 2 bases, with 12 bases left between them. Germline CDR1 ENHRY, CDR2 SYGVKD. There are 14 residues in the CDR3. The CDR3 bases are TGTGCCAGCGGGGACAACCCTGGGGCCAACGTCCTGACTTTC. Protein: CASGDNPGANVLTF.

This clonotype was detected only a few times. The chain recombines TRBV2 with TRBJ1-1; D may be TRBD1 (6 bases). Trimming removed 7 bases at V and 1 base at J, with 10 bases between. This CDR3 contains 13 residues. Germline CDR1 SNHLY, CDR2 FYNNEI. CDR3 sequence reads: CASNQQGNTEAFF. The CDR3 DNA sequence: TGTGCCAGCAACCAACAGGGGAACACTGAAGCTTTCTTT.